Listed below are T cell receptor beta chains from one sample, sequenced in a study of shared clonotypes between healthy human individuals. Sequenced by immunoSEQ multiplex PCR; TCRdb stores in-frame clones only, minus some. In the table there are about 450,000 clones, roughly 78% of which are singletons. Material: PBMCs. Source of these receptors: a woman in her thirties or forties in good health. Some clones in this sample may be carry-over from other donors' samples. The conserved cysteine and the conserved F or W are not part of the CDR3 here. Each record gives: J gene, V gene, CDR3 protein.

j_gene: TRBJ2-7
v_gene: TRBV28
CDR3aa: ASRNNYEQY

j_gene: TRBJ2-5
v_gene: TRBV10-1
CDR3aa: ASSDLTLQGPHCPETQY

j_gene: TRBJ2-7
v_gene: TRBV6-5
CDR3aa: ASTLDREPYEQY

j_gene: TRBJ1-5
v_gene: TRBV28
CDR3aa: ASSHKTNSYSNQPQH

j_gene: TRBJ2-3
v_gene: TRBV5-1
CDR3aa: ASSLVPTDTQY

j_gene: TRBJ2-3
v_gene: TRBV18
CDR3aa: ASSPGGARTDTQY

j_gene: TRBJ1-1
v_gene: TRBV29-1
CDR3aa: SVGTGQEAF

j_gene: TRBJ2-7
v_gene: TRBV7-6
CDR3aa: ASSPGGSGRPYEQY

j_gene: TRBJ2-7
v_gene: TRBV2
CDR3aa: ASRERGLASYEQY

j_gene: TRBJ2-7
v_gene: TRBV7-2
CDR3aa: ASSVAGTQSSYEQY

j_gene: TRBJ2-2
v_gene: TRBV7-8
CDR3aa: ASSAHRIANTGELF

j_gene: TRBJ1-4
v_gene: TRBV7-9
CDR3aa: ASERIGEKLF

j_gene: TRBJ1-5
v_gene: TRBV21-1
CDR3aa: ASSPGRYNQPQH

j_gene: TRBJ2-3
v_gene: TRBV28
CDR3aa: ASSSPGQGASDTQY

j_gene: TRBJ2-7
v_gene: TRBV28
CDR3aa: ASSLRAGAGSYEQY

j_gene: TRBJ1-1
v_gene: TRBV19
CDR3aa: ASIGKGSTEAF

j_gene: TRBJ2-1
v_gene: TRBV15
CDR3aa: ATSRGPHNYNNEQF

j_gene: TRBJ1-4
v_gene: TRBV5-1
CDR3aa: ASSSTQPNEKLF

j_gene: TRBJ2-2
v_gene: TRBV5-1
CDR3aa: ASRALGNTGELF

j_gene: TRBJ2-7
v_gene: TRBV30
CDR3aa: AWSPSSYEQY

j_gene: TRBJ2-7
v_gene: TRBV7-3
CDR3aa: ASSPSLAAHEQY

j_gene: TRBJ2-2
v_gene: TRBV7-9
CDR3aa: ASSLIPAGNLGELF

j_gene: TRBJ1-4
v_gene: TRBV28
CDR3aa: ASSPSGLNEKLF

j_gene: TRBJ2-7
v_gene: TRBV15
CDR3aa: ATSRGRDALYEQY

j_gene: TRBJ2-3
v_gene: TRBV4-2
CDR3aa: ASSQDLGLAGRTQY

j_gene: TRBJ2-6
v_gene: TRBV4-1
CDR3aa: ASSQPSGANVLT

j_gene: TRBJ1-5
v_gene: TRBV6-5
CDR3aa: ASQGWSNQPQH

j_gene: TRBJ1-3
v_gene: TRBV7-8
CDR3aa: ASSARLVKGELH

j_gene: TRBJ2-3
v_gene: TRBV9
CDR3aa: ASSPSGAGFNTQY

j_gene: TRBJ2-2
v_gene: TRBV29-1
CDR3aa: SVGTQGIGELF

j_gene: TRBJ2-1
v_gene: TRBV7-3
CDR3aa: ASSERGRGYNEQF

j_gene: TRBJ2-1
v_gene: TRBV6-6
CDR3aa: ASSYGTPLANEQF

j_gene: TRBJ1-5
v_gene: TRBV10-3
CDR3aa: AINRDSNQPQH

j_gene: TRBJ2-7
v_gene: TRBV7-9
CDR3aa: ASSLVREAAYEQY

j_gene: TRBJ2-4
v_gene: TRBV19
CDR3aa: ASSIRVATRQY

j_gene: TRBJ1-2
v_gene: TRBV18
CDR3aa: ASSPPGQGIIGGGGYT

j_gene: TRBJ1-1
v_gene: TRBV29-1
CDR3aa: SSWTGGGSEAF

j_gene: TRBJ2-3
v_gene: TRBV10-3
CDR3aa: AISATDTQY

j_gene: TRBJ2-3
v_gene: TRBV27
CDR3aa: ASSRGTGGDMGTDTQY

j_gene: TRBJ2-5
v_gene: TRBV2
CDR3aa: ASSARGEETQY

j_gene: TRBJ2-7
v_gene: TRBV21-1
CDR3aa: ASSKVGGGTGVHEQY

j_gene: TRBJ2-7
v_gene: TRBV7-9
CDR3aa: ASSISGGAYEQY

j_gene: TRBJ2-7
v_gene: TRBV15
CDR3aa: ATSRVPSALRGAYEQY

j_gene: TRBJ2-3
v_gene: TRBV29-1
CDR3aa: SVPRLGEDTQY

j_gene: TRBJ2-5
v_gene: TRBV15
CDR3aa: ATSRDRGGGTETQY

j_gene: TRBJ2-2
v_gene: TRBV5-4
CDR3aa: ASSSNRGPGELF